A single sample gave rise to the 32 T cell receptor beta chains below, sequenced in a study of patients and donors after allogeneic stem cell transplantation. TCRdb passed the RT-PCR reads through MiXCR, listing each CDR3 protein once. This table has about 28,000 distinct CDR3 sequences, under 7.5% appearing once. The sample consisted of blood, either unsorted or a sorted T cell fraction (not recorded which). These receptors all come from a human donor who was either an allogeneic HSCT recipient or a stem cell or donor lymphocyte infusion donor (not recorded which). It is not recorded whose cells these are; they may come from a transplant donor.

This clonotype was seen ten or more times. This chain joins TRBV7-3 and TRBJ1-1; D possibly corresponds to TRBD1 (5 bases). V lost 0 bases, J lost 5 bases, and 10 bases lay in between. The CDR3 totals 14 residues. Germline V gives CDR1 SGHTA, CDR2 FQGTGA. CDR3 residues: CASSLTRGVTEAFF. CDR3 DNA: TGTGCCAGCAGCTTAACTCGGGGGGTAACTGAAGCTTTCTTT. Together with reference TRBV7-3 and TRBJ1-1, the CDR3 gives the full variable domain: GAGVSQTPSNKVTEKGKYVELRCDPISGHTALYWYRQSLGQGPEFLIYFQGTGAADDSGLPNDRFFAVRPEGSVSTLKIQRTERGDSAVYLCASSLTRGVTEAFFGQGTRLTVV.

The table lists this clonotype with many counts. The chain combines TRBV18 with TRBJ2-1; 10 nucleotides agree with TRBD2. This CDR3 has 15 residues. Unmatched junction bases numbered 3, after V lost 3 bases and J lost 4 bases. CDR1 and CDR2 (germline): KGHSH, LQKENI. The CDR3, as DNA: TGTGCCAGCTCACCTCTACTAGCGGGGTACAATGAGCAGTTCTTC. This gives the protein CASSPLLAGYNEQFF.

This clonotype has a count of ten or more. The chain employs TRBV9 and TRBJ2-3; the D call may be TRBD1 or TRBD2 (5 bases each). The CDR3 totals 15 residues. Germline CDR1 reads SGDLS; CDR2 reads YYNGEE. V lost 1 base and J 4 bases, leaving 13 bases between the germline ends. In nucleotides, the CDR3 is TGTGCCAGCAGCGTATTTGGGGGAGCCGCAGATACGCAGTATTTT. This gives the protein CASSVFGGAADTQYF. The entire variable domain, with the rest obtained from reference TRBV9 and TRBJ2-3, is as follows: DSGVTQTPKHLITATGQRVTLRCSPRSGDLSVYWYQQSLDQGLQFLIQYYNGEERAKGNILERFSAQQFPDLHSELNLSSLELGDSALYFCASSVFGGAADTQYFGPGTRLTVL.

This clonotype was counted at least ten times. The V call is TRBV10-3, the J call TRBJ2-5; TRBD2 is a possible D gene (5 bases). Trimming left V 2 bases short and J 4 bases short, with 14 bases between. CDR3 length equals 15 residues. Germline assignment: CDR1 ENHRY and CDR2 SYGVKD. CDR3 region: CAISEPLRGGETQYF. The CDR3 DNA follows: TGTGCCATCAGTGAGCCTCTCCGAGGAGGAGAGACCCAGTACTTC.

This clonotype was seen repeatedly, ten times or more. V usage is TRBV5-1 and J usage is TRBJ2-5, with D unclear. The CDR3 sequence is 11 residues long. Germline CDR1 reads SGHRS; CDR2 reads YFSETQ. V shed 0 bases and J shed 3 bases, with 0 bases lying between them. CDR3: CASSLEETQYF. The CDR3 region has the DNA TGCGCCAGCAGCTTGGAAGAGACCCAGTACTTC.

The rearrangement links TRBV2 to TRBJ2-4, with D tentatively TRBD1 (6 bases). The CDR3 spans 14 residues. The V and J ends lost 2 bases and 6 bases respectively, with 11 bases between them. CDR1 and CDR2 from the germline V gene are SNHLY and FYNNEI. CDR3 sequence reads: CASSETGILNIQYF. The CDR3 nucleotides are TGTGCCAGCAGTGAAACAGGGATCTTAAACATTCAGTACTTC.

The chain joins TRBV7-9 to TRBJ2-1, with 12 positions matching TRBD1. The CDR3 spans 16 residues. The J segment lost 9 bases and the V segment lost 5 bases, leaving 11 bases of the junction unmatched. Germline V gives CDR1 SEHNR, CDR2 FQNEAQ (reference sequence). CDR3 DNA: TGTGCCAGCAGCGGCCGGGACAGGGGGCGCGTTTTTGAGCAGTTCTTC. Translating gives CASSGRDRGRVFEQFF.

This clonotype was detected a few times. This CDR3 is CANSPEAADTQYF. The CDR3 bases are TGTGCTAATTCCCCCGAGGCCGCAGATACGCAGTATTTT. J is TRBJ2-3 and V is TRBV6-6; D not certain. This CDR3 region has 13 residues. Germline values: CDR1 MNHNY, CDR2 SVGAGI (reference sequence).

This clonotype has ten or more counts. V is TRBV6-2 or TRBV6-3 and J is TRBJ2-2; TRBD2 is a possible D gene (5 bases). CDR1 and CDR2 from the germline V gene are MNHEY and SVGEGT. The V and J ends lost 5 bases and 6 bases respectively, with 13 bases between them. The CDR3 loop spans 14 amino acids. The CDR3 region is CASSAFWGAGELFF. CDR3 coding DNA: TGTGCCAGCAGTGCCTTTTGGGGAGCCGGGGAGCTGTTTTTT.

There are many counts of this clonotype. The chain couples TRBV29-1 to TRBJ2-1; D gene ambiguous. Germline V CDR1 and CDR2: SQVTM, ANQGSEA. Trimming left V 1 base short and J 0 bases short, with 13 bases between. This CDR3 has 16 residues. This chain's CDR3 is CSVEVGDSSSYNEQFF. The CDR3 bases are TGCAGCGTTGAAGTAGGTGATAGCAGCTCCTACAATGAGCAGTTCTTC.

In its sample, this clonotype was seen a few times. This rearrangement joins TRBV21-1 to TRBJ2-7. TRBV21-1 is termed a pseudogene. CDR3 length: 11 amino acids. CDR3 protein: CASSKWGEQYF. The CDR3 DNA follows: TGTGCCAGCAGCAAATGGGGAGAGCAGTACTTC.

This clonotype was detected only a few times. V is TRBV28 and J is TRBJ2-7, with TRBD1 identical over 11 bases. The V gene end was trimmed by 8 bases and the J gene end by 7 bases; junction bases not matched to a gene: 13. The CDR3 extends over 15 amino acids. Germline V gives CDR1 MDHEN, CDR2 SYDVKM. Here the CDR3 reads CASSPFGQGAGEQYF. CDR3 coding DNA: TGTGCCAGCTCACCTTTCGGACAGGGGGCAGGAGAGCAGTACTTC.

This clonotype was observed a handful of times. The chain carries TRBV7-9 and TRBJ2-7; the D gene could be TRBD1 or TRBD2 (5 bases each). Trimming cost V 5 bases and J 4 bases, with 18 bases left between them. Germline CDR1 SEHNR, CDR2 FQNEAQ (reference sequence). The CDR3 totals 15 residues. DNA of the CDR3: TGTGCCAGCAGCCTCCGGGGACCGACTCAATACGAGCAGTACTTC. Translation gives CASSLRGPTQYEQYF.

This clonotype has more than one count but fewer than ten. CDR3 nucleotide sequence: TGTGCCAGCAGCCGGACTAGCGGAGAGACCCAGTACTTC. Its translation is CASSRTSGETQYF. V gene TRBV7-9 combines with J gene TRBJ2-5; TRBD2 matches at 10 bases. Germline CDR1 is SEHNR and CDR2 is FQNEAQ (reference sequence). After removal of 5 bases from V and 4 bases from J, the junction contained 1 base not matched to a gene. This CDR3 is 13 amino acids long.

This clonotype has at least ten counts. The chain joins TRBV12-3 or TRBV12-4 to TRBJ2-7; TRBD2 is a possible D gene (6 bases). This CDR3 has 13 residues. V gave up 4 bases and J gave up 1 base, with 8 bases separating them. The CDR3 DNA follows: TGTGCCAGCAGTTGGGACTTTTCCTACGAGCAGTACTTC. As protein: CASSWDFSYEQYF.

The V call is TRBV28, the J call TRBJ1-2; 7 bases match TRBD1. The CDR3 covers 14 residues. V shed 6 bases and J 6 bases; nucleotides not matched to a gene: 10. Germline CDR1 is MDHEN and CDR2 is SYDVKM. The chain's CDR3 is CASSLDRDYNGYTF. The CDR3 DNA follows: TGTGCCAGCAGCCTAGACAGGGATTACAATGGCTACACCTTC.

This clonotype was recorded many times. The chain uses TRBV7-2 and TRBJ1-5; D might be TRBD1 (6 bases). The germline CDR1 and CDR2 sequences are SGHTA and FQGNSA. V lost 5 bases, J lost 6 bases, and 11 bases lay in between. This CDR3 spans 13 amino acids. Here the CDR3 reads CASSLRDTQPQHF. The DNA for the CDR3 is TGTGCCAGCAGCCTCCGGGACACTCAGCCCCAGCATTTT. The full variable domain, its missing parts supplied by reference TRBV7-2 and TRBJ1-5, is GAGVSQSPSNKVTEKGKDVELRCDPISGHTALYWYRQSLGQGLEFLIYFQGNSAPDKSGLPSDRFSAERTGGSVSTLTIQRTQQEDSAVYLCASSLRDTQPQHFGDGTRLSIL.

This clonotype was found many times. The V call is TRBV6-6, the J call TRBJ2-6; tentatively, D is TRBD1 (6 bases). Germline assignment: CDR1 MNHNY and CDR2 SVGAGI (reference sequence). The CDR3 length is 15 residues. V was cut by 7 bases and J by 2 bases, with 12 bases left in between. The CDR3 sequence is CASNIWGPGANVLTF. In DNA form, the CDR3 reads TGTGCCAGCAATATATGGGGGCCTGGGGCCAACGTCCTGACTTTC.

In this sample, this clonotype turned up many times. The chain uses TRBV20-1 and TRBJ2-7; 8 nucleotides agree with TRBD2. The V gene's germline CDR1 is DFQATT and CDR2 SNEGSKA (reference sequence). V lost 2 bases, J lost 3 bases, and 12 bases stayed unmatched. The length of the CDR3 is 16 residues. CDR3 in amino acids: CSARLWAGGLNYEQYF. The CDR3 DNA sequence: TGCAGTGCTAGATTGTGGGCGGGAGGCCTTAACTACGAGCAGTACTTC.

The sample holds many counts of this clonotype. The chain uses TRBV27 and TRBJ2-2; 8 positions match TRBD1. Germline loops: CDR1 MNHEY, CDR2 SMNVEV (reference sequence). V shed 1 base, J shed 0 bases, and the junction held 19 bases outside the gene matches. The CDR3 is 22 amino acids. This CDR3 reads CASSLWPPTGQAFLANTGELFF. CDR3 in DNA: TGTGCCAGCAGTTTATGGCCCCCCACGGGACAGGCCTTTCTCGCGAACACCGGGGAGCTGTTTTTT.

This clonotype was seen a handful of times. J is TRBJ2-5 and V is TRBV6-6, with D hard to call. This CDR3 is built from 13 residues. Germline values: CDR1 MNHNY, CDR2 SVGAGI (reference sequence). The V end was cut by 0 bases, the J end by 10 bases, with 12 bases between. This chain's CDR3 is CASSYSIVVSQYF. The CDR3 DNA reads TGTGCCAGCAGTTACTCGATTGTAGTCAGCCAGTACTTC.

This clonotype was detected many times. This sequence joins TRBV12-3 or TRBV12-4 and TRBJ2-2, with D perhaps being TRBD1 or TRBD2 (6 bases each). CDR3 size: 16 residues. Trimming pared 6 bases from V and 4 bases from J, leaving 18 bases between. The CDR3 region has the DNA TGTGCCAGCAGGCCTCTCCGGGGGCTGGGCACCGGGGAGCTGTTTTTT. Amino acids: CASRPLRGLGTGELFF.

This clonotype was detected many times. The chain has TRBV20-1 and TRBJ2-7; 7 nucleotides align to TRBD1. Germline trimming cut 5 bases from V and 2 bases from J; bases unmatched to any gene: 9. The CDR3 length is 14 residues. Germline CDR1 is DFQATT and CDR2 is SNEGSKA (reference sequence). CDR3 loop: CSAVRGLGTYEQYF. CDR3 DNA: TGCAGTGCTGTTAGGGGGCTGGGGACCTACGAGCAGTACTTC.

This clonotype was detected a few times. The chain employs TRBV18 and TRBJ2-5; either TRBD1 or TRBD2 may fit D (5 bases each). With 2 bases removed from V and 2 bases from J, the gap between germline ends came to 9 bases. Germline CDR1 is KGHSH and CDR2 is LQKENI. The CDR3 extends over 14 amino acids. The CDR3 DNA sequence: TGTGCCAGCTCACCAGGGACGGGGCAAGAGACCCAGTACTTC. This sequence encodes CASSPGTGQETQYF.

The sample holds many counts of this clonotype. The chain uses TRBV20-1 and TRBJ2-3; 11 nucleotides line up with TRBD2. CDR1 is DFQATT and CDR2 is SNEGSKA in the germline V gene (reference sequence). This CDR3 spans 15 amino acids. V shed 6 bases and J 4 bases; nucleotides not matched to a gene: 9. The CDR3 bases are TGCAGTGCCCGGGCCGGGACTAGCGGCGCAGATACGCAGTATTTT. Its protein is CSARAGTSGADTQYF.

This clonotype has more than one count but fewer than ten. CDR3 sequence reads: CASSSLAGIRSGEQFF. DNA for the CDR3: TGTGCCAGCAGTTCCTTAGCGGGAATCAGATCAGGTGAGCAGTTCTTC. The chain combines TRBV28 with TRBJ2-1, with TRBD2 matching 8 bases. The germline V gene has CDR1 MDHEN and CDR2 SYDVKM. V dropped 4 bases and J dropped 9; count of bases not matched to a gene: 14. The CDR3 sequence is 16 residues long.

The V call is TRBV3-1, the J call TRBJ2-1; 14 bases map to TRBD2. The CDR3 is 19 amino acids. With V trimmed by 5 bases and J by 0 bases, 9 bases remained unmatched. Germline loops: CDR1 LGHDT, CDR2 YNNKEL (reference sequence). The CDR3 spells CASSSPGTSGRGSYNEQFF. The CDR3 bases are TGTGCCAGCAGCTCCCCCGGGACTAGCGGGAGAGGCTCCTACAATGAGCAGTTCTTC.

This clonotype was seen only a few times. This chain links TRBV7-9 with TRBJ2-1; possibly TRBD2 for D (5 bases). Germline values: CDR1 SEHNR, CDR2 FQNEAQ (reference sequence). This CDR3 comprises 12 residues. V lost 5 bases and J lost 16, with 18 bases in between. DNA for the CDR3: TGTGCCAGCAGCCCAACTAGTTCGATCTTTTTCTTC. It translates to CASSPTSSIFFF.

This clonotype has more than one count but fewer than ten. The chain combines TRBV6-2 or TRBV6-3 with TRBJ2-2; D remains unclear. This CDR3 has 15 residues. Trimming removed 0 bases at V and 1 base at J, with 6 bases between. From germline, CDR1 is MNHEY and CDR2 SVGEGT. The CDR3: CASSYSPVNTGELFF. The CDR3 DNA reads TGTGCCAGCAGTTACTCCCCAGTGAACACCGGGGAGCTGTTTTTT.

This clonotype has a handful of counts. CDR3 DNA sequence: TGTGCCACCAGTGACCCGGGACAGGCTCCTACCGGGGAGCTGTTTTTT. It specifies CATSDPGQAPTGELFF. The chain joins TRBV24-1 to TRBJ2-2; 8 nucleotides line up with TRBD1. CDR3 length: 16 residues. CDR1 and CDR2 (germline): KGHDR, SFDVKD. The J segment lost 5 bases and the V segment lost 4 bases, leaving 8 bases of the junction unmatched.

This clonotype was seen ten or more times. This chain connects TRBV12-3 or TRBV12-4 to TRBJ1-5; 12 bases line up with TRBD1. V shed 3 bases and J 0 bases; nucleotides not matched to a gene: 6. The CDR3 extends over 18 amino acids. This chain's CDR3 is CASSFRGTGGYSNQPQHF. The CDR3 nucleotides read TGTGCCAGCAGTTTTCGCGGGACAGGGGGCTATAGCAATCAGCCCCAGCATTTT.

In its sample, this clonotype was seen a few times. The J gene is TRBJ2-5, the V gene TRBV18, with TRBD1 identical over 7 bases. Germline V gene sequence: CDR1 KGHSH, CDR2 LQKENI. The CDR3 totals 15 residues. The V and J ends lost 1 base and 9 bases, in that order; junction bases with no gene match: 11. The CDR3 here is CASSPQGRAQGAQYF. The CDR3 nucleotides are TGTGCCAGCTCACCACAGGGACGGGCCCAGGGGGCCCAGTACTTC.